This entry lists 3 T cell receptor beta chains sequenced from one sample in a study of neurological immune-mediated disorders. TCRdb recomputed calls from the 5' RACE reads with MiXCR, one row per CDR3 protein. The table shows about 40,000 distinct CDR3 sequences, with roughly an eighth occurring only once. Sequenced sample: PBMCs. The source of these receptors is a woman between 45 and 65 years old with HTLV-1-associated myelopathy (HAM/TSP).

This clonotype was picked up many times. The chain links TRBV7-9 to TRBJ2-3; 10 positions match TRBD1. CDR1 is SEHNR, CDR2 FQNEAQ, per germline (reference sequence). This CDR3 region has 15 residues. The V segment lost 5 bases and the J segment 2 bases; nucleotides outside the gene matches: 4. DNA of the CDR3: TGTGCCAGCAGCCACGGACAGGGGGACACAGATACGCAGTATTTT. Protein: CASSHGQGDTDTQYF.

This clonotype was found many times. The chain recombines TRBV11-2 with TRBJ2-2; TRBD1 aligns across 8 bases. CDR3 length equals 15 residues. Germline CDR1 SGHAT, CDR2 FQNNGV. V dropped 5 bases and J dropped 0; count of bases not matched to a gene: 2. The CDR3 bases are TGTGCCAGCAGCCGGGACAGGACGAACACCGGGGAGCTGTTTTTT. Its translation: CASSRDRTNTGELFF.

This clonotype appeared many times. An end of the junction does not agree with germline; a read error may underlie this. In nucleotides, the CDR3 is TGCAGTGCCTCAGGGGACAGGGAGGATTGCTTC. Protein product: CSASGDREDCF. The chain is built from TRBV20-1 and TRBJ2-4; TRBD1 matches 9 bases. The CDR3 is 11 residues long. Germline V CDR1 and CDR2: DFQATT, SNEGSKA (reference sequence).